This T cell receptor (beta chain) was identified in a study of shared clonotypes between healthy human individuals. This clone is a singleton in its sample. Data came from immunoSEQ multiplex PCR; TCRdb stores just in-frame clones and leaves some out. The data contain hundreds of thousands of clones, around nine tenths of them seen just once; the ten biggest clones take up around 15%. This clonotype originated in a young man in good health. The sample consisted of memory CD8+ T cells sorted from blood. Documented subset: CD45RO+ cells pooled with CCR7-negative TemRA cells.

The CDR3 loop reads CASSEPWGDSQETQYF. Here the CDR3 DNA reads TGTGCCAGCAGTGAACCTTGGGGCGACAGCCAAGAGACCCAGTACTTC. This chain links TRBV2 with TRBJ2-5; D perhaps matches TRBD1 (5 bases). The CDR3 consists of 16 residues. V was trimmed by 2 bases and J by 1 base, leaving 14 bases between them. Germline values: CDR1 SNHLY, CDR2 FYNNEI.